This T cell receptor beta chain is drawn from a study of shared clonotypes between healthy human individuals. The wider study: The donor pool was made up of a couple of women and three men aged 18 to 49.

As for this clone: The antigen is not known.

V was pared by 7 bases and J by 4 bases, with 13 bases between. The CDR3 length is 13 residues. CDR1 is MGHDK and CDR2 is SYGVNS in the germline V gene. Study outcomes and limitations: When naive CD4 clonotypes were compared across four donors, about 4.9% were shared.

Measured with immunoSEQ multiplex PCR; TCRdb has only the in-frame clones, and not every one. This sample has roughly 2 million clones, with approximately 95% found just once. This chain uses TRBV25-1 with TRBJ2-5, with D perhaps matching TRBD1 or TRBD2 (7 bases each). The receptor was isolated from a man aged 18-30 years in good health. Sequenced input: naive CD4+ T cells sorted from blood. The subset: CD45RA+ positively selected. CDR3 region: CASTAGGGETQYF. In DNA form, the CDR3 reads TGTGCCAGCACAGCAGGGGGGGGAGAGACCCAGTACTTC. Supplemented by reference TRBV25-1 and TRBJ2-5, the full variable domain reads EADIYQTPRYLVIGTGKKITLECSQTMGHDKMYWYQQDPGMELHLIHYSYGVNSTEKGDLSSESTVSRIRTEHFPLTLESARPSHTSQYLCASTAGGGETQYFGPGTRLLVL.